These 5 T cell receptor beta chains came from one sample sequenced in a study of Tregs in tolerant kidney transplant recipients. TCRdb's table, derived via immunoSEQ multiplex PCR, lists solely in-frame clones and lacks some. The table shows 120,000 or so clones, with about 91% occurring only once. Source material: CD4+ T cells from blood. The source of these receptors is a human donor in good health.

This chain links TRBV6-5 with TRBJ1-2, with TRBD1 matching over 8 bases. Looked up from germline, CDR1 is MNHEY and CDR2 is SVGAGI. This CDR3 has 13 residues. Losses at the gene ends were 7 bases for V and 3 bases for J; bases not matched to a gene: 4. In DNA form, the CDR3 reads TGTGCCAGCAAAGAGGACAGGGACTATGGCTACACCTTC. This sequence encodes CASKEDRDYGYTF.

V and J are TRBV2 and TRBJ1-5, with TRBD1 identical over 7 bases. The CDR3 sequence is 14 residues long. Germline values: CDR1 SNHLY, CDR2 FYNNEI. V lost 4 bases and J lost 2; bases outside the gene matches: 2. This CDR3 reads CASSGQGGNQPQHF. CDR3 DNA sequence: TGTGCCAGCAGTGGACAGGGAGGCAATCAGCCCCAGCATTTT.

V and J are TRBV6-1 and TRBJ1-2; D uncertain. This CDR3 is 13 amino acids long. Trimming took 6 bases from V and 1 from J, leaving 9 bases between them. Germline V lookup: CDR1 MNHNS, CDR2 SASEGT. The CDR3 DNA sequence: TGTGCCAGCAGGAAGACACGTAACTATGGCTACACCTTC. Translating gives CASRKTRNYGYTF.

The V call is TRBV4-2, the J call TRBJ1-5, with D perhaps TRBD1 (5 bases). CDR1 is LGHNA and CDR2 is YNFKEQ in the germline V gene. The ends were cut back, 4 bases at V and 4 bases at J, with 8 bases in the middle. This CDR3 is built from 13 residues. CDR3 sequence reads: CASSLGENQPQHF. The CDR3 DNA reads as TGTGCCAGCAGCCTAGGGGAGAATCAGCCCCAGCATTTT.

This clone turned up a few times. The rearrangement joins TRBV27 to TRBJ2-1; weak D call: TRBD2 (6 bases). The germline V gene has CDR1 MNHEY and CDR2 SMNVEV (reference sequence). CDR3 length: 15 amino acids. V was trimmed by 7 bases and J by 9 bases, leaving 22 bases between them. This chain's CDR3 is CASTSYSGPRGEQFF. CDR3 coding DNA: TGTGCCAGCACCTCCTATAGCGGTCCTAGGGGTGAGCAGTTCTTC.